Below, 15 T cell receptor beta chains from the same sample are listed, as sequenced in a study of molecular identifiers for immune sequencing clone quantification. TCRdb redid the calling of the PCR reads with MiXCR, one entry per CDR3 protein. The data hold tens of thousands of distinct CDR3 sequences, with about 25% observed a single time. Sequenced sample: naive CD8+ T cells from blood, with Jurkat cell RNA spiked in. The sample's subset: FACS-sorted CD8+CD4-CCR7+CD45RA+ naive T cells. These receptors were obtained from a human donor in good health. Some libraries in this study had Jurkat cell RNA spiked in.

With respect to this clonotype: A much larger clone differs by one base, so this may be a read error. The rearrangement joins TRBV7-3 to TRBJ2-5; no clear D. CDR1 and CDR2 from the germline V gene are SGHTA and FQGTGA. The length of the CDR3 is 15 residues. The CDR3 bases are TGTGCCAGCAGCCCCAGCGCAAACTACCAAGAGTCCCAGTACTTC. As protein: CASSPSANYQESQYF.

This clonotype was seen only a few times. CDR3 in amino acids: CASSSPASRYNEQFF. The CDR3 DNA reads as TGTGCCAGCAGCTCTCCGGCTAGCCGCTACAATGAGCAGTTCTTC. The genes are TRBV7-9 and TRBJ2-1; perhaps TRBD2 as D (5 bases). Germline values: CDR1 SEHNR, CDR2 FQNEAQ (reference sequence). Trimming cost V 4 bases and J 3 bases, with 13 bases left between them. This CDR3 region has 15 residues.

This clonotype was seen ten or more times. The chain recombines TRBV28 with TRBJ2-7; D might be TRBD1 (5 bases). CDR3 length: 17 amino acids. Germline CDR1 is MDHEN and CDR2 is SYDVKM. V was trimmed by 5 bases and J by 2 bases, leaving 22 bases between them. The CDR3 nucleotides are TGTGCCAGCAGTCCCCACCCGGTAGGCAGGGCGCCCTACGAGCAGTACTTC. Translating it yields CASSPHPVGRAPYEQYF.

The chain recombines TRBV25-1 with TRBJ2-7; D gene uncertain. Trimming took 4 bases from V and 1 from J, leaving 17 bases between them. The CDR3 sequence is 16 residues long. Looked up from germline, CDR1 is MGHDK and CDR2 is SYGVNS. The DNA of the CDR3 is TGTGCCAGCAGTGTCCGGTTCAGCCAAGGGTCCTACGAGCAGTACTTC. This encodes CASSVRFSQGSYEQYF.

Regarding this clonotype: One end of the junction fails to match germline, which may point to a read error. This CDR3 is CVSSLSGPQETQYF. CDR3 bases: TGTGTCAGCAGTTTATCGGGGCCTCAAGAGACCCAGTACTTC. The chain has TRBV27 and TRBJ2-5, with D perhaps assigned TRBD1 or TRBD2 (5 bases each). The germline V gene encodes CDR1 MNHEY and CDR2 SMNVEV (reference sequence). The CDR3 has 14 residues.

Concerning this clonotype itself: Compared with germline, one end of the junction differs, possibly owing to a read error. The CDR3, as DNA: TGTGCCAACAGCGTAAAAAAAAAATTGACAGATACACAGTATTTT. It is translated as CANSVKKKLTDTQYF. V usage is TRBV9 and J usage is TRBJ2-3; possibly TRBD1 for D (5 bases). The germline CDR1 and CDR2 sequences are SGDLS and YYNGEE. This CDR3 is 15 amino acids long.

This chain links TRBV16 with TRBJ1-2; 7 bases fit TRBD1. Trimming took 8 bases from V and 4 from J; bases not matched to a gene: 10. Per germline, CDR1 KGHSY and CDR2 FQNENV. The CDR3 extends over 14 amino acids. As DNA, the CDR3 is TGTGCCAGCGGAGGGACAGTTACCTTCTATGGCTACACCTTC. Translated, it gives CASGGTVTFYGYTF.

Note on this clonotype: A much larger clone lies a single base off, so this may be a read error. The CDR3 DNA sequence: TGTGCCAGCAGCTTCGGGACACCCTCTGAAAAACTGTATTTT. Translated: CASSFGTPSEKLYF. The rearrangement links TRBV5-6 to TRBJ1-4, with TRBD1 as a possible D gene (6 bases). CDR1 SGHDT and CDR2 YYEEEE come from the germline V gene. The CDR3 is made up of 14 amino acids.

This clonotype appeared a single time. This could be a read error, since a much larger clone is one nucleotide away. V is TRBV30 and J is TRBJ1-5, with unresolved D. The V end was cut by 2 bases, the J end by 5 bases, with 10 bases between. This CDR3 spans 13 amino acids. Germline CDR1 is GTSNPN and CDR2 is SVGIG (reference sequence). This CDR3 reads CAWSPEAYQPQHF. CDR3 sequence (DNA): TGTGCCTGGAGTCCCGAGGCTTATCAGCCCCAGCATTTT.

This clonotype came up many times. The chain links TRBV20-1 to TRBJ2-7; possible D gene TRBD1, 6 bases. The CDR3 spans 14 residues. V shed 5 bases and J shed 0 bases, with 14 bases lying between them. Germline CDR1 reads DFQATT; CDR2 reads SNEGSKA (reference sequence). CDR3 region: CSAPGNRASYEQYF. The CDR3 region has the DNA TGCAGTGCTCCCGGGAACAGGGCCTCCTACGAGCAGTACTTC.

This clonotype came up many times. The CDR3 nucleotides are TGTGCCACCAGCAGAGAACGGATAGGACTAGCGGGAGCCCATACCGGGGAGCTGTTTTTT. Translated: CATSRERIGLAGAHTGELFF. V is TRBV15 and J is TRBJ2-2; 13 bases are shared with TRBD2. V dropped 0 bases and J dropped 5; count of bases not matched to a gene: 12. This CDR3 is 20 amino acids long. CDR1 and CDR2 (germline): LNHNV, YYDKDF (reference sequence). Variable domain in full (rest from reference TRBV15 and TRBJ2-2): DAMVIQNPRYQVTQFGKPVTLSCSQTLNHNVMYWYQQKSSQAPKLLFHYYDKDFNNEADTPDNFQSRRPNTSFCFLDIRSPGLGDTAMYLCATSRERIGLAGAHTGELFFGEGSRLTVL.

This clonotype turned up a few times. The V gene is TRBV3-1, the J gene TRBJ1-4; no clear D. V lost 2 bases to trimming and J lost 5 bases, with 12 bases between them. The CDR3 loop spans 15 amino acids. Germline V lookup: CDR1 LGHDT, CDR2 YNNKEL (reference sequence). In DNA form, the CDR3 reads TGTGCCAGCAGCCAATTAGCGGTTGCGAATGAAAAACTGTTTTTT. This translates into CASSQLAVANEKLFF.

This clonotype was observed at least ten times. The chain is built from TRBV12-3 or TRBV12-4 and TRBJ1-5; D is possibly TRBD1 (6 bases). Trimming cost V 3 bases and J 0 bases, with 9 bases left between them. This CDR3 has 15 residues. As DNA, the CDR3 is TGTGCCAGCAGTTTGGCAGGGGATAGCAATCAGCCCCAGCATTTT. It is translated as CASSLAGDSNQPQHF.

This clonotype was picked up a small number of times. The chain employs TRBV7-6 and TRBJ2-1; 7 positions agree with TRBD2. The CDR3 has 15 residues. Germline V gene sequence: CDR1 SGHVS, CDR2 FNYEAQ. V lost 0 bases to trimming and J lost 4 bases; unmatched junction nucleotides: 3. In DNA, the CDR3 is TGTGCCAGCAGCTTAGCCCACGGGGGGTACAATGAGCAGTTCTTC. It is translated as CASSLAHGGYNEQFF. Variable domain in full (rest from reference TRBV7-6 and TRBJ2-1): GAGVSQSPRYKVTKRGQDVALRCDPISGHVSLYWYRQALGQGPEFLTYFNYEAQQDKSGLPNDRFSAERPEGSISTLTIQRTEQRDSAMYRCASSLAHGGYNEQFFGPGTRLTVL.

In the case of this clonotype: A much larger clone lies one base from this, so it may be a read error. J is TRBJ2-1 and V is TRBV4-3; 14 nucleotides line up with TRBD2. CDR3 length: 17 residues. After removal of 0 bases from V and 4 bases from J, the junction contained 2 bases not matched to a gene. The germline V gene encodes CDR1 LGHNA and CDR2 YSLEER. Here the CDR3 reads CASSQDGTSGGYNEQFF. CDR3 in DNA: TGCGCCAGCAGCCAAGACGGGACTAGCGGGGGTTACAATGAGCAGTTCTTC.